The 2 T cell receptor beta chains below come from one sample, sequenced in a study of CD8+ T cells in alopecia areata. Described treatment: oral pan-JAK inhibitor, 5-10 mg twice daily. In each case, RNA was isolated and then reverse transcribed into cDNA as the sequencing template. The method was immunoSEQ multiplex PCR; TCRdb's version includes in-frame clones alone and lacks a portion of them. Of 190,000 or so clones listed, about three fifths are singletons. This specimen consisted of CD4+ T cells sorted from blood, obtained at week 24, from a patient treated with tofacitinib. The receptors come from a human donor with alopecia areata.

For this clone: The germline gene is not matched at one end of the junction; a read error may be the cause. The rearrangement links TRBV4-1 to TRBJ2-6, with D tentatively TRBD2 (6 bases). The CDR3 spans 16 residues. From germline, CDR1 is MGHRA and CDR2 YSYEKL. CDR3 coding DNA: TGTGCCAGCAGCTTAAGGGCGGGGACCGGGGCCAACGTCCTGACTTTC. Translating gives CASSLRAGTGANVLTF.

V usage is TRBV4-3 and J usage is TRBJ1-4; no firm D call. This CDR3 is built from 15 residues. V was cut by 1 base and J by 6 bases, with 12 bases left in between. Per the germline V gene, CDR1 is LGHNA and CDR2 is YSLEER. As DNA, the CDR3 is TGCGCCAGCAGCCAAGGTCAATTGGGCGATGAAAAACTGTTTTTT. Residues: CASSQGQLGDEKLFF.